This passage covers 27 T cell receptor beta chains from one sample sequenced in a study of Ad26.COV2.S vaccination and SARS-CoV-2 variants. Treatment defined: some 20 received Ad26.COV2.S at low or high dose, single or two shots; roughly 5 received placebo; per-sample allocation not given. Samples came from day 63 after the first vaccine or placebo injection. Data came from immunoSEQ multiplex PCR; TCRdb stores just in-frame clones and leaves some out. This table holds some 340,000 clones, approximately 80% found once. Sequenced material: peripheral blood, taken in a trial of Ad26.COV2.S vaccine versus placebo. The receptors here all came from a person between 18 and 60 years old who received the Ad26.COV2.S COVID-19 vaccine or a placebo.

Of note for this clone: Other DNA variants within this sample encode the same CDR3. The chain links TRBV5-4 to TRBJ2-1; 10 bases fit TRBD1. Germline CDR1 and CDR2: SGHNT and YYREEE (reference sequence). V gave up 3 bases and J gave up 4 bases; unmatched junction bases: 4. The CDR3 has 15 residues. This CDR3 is CASSSRDRGYNEQFF. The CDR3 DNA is TGTGCCAGCAGCTCTCGGGACAGGGGATACAATGAGCAGTTCTTC.

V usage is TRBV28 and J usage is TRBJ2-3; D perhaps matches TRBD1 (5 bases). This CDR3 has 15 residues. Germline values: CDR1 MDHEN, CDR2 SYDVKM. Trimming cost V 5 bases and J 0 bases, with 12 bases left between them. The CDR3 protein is CASSPDSFSTDTQYF. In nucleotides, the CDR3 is TGTGCCAGCAGTCCCGACAGTTTTAGCACAGATACGCAGTATTTT. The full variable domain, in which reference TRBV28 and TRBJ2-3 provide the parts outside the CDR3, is DVKVTQSSRYLVKRTGEKVFLECVQDMDHENMFWYRQDPGLGLRLIYFSYDVKMKEKGDIPEGYSVSREKKERFSLILESASTNQTSMYLCASSPDSFSTDTQYFGPGTRLTVL.

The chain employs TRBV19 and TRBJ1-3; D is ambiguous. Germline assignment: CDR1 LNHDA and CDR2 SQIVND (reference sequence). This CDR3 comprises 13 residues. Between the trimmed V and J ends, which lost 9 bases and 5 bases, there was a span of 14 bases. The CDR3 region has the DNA TGTGCCAGCATAGCGGACGACAGAAACACCATATATTTT. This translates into CASIADDRNTIYF.

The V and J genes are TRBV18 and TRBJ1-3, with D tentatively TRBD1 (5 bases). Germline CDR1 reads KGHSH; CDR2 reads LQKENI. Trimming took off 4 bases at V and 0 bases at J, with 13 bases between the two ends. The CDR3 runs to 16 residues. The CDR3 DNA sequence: TGTGCCAGCTCACGGGACCCACTAACCTCTGGAAACACCATATATTTT. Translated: CASSRDPLTSGNTIYF.

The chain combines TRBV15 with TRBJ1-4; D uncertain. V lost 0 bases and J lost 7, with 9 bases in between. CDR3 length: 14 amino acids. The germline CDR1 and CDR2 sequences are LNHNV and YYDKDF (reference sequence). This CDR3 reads CATSRDWRVEKLFF. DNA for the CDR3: TGTGCCACCAGCAGAGATTGGAGGGTTGAAAAACTGTTTTTT. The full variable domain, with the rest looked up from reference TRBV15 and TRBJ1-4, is DAMVIQNPRYQVTQFGKPVTLSCSQTLNHNVMYWYQQKSSQAPKLLFHYYDKDFNNEADTPDNFQSRRPNTSFCFLDIRSPGLGDTAMYLCATSRDWRVEKLFFGSGTQLSVL.

The chain's CDR3 is CASSQDLGLKGTQYF. For the CDR3, the DNA is TGTGCCAGCAGCCAAGATTTGGGGCTGAAGGGGACCCAGTACTTC. The chain is built from TRBV3-1 (or the pseudogene TRBV3-2) and TRBJ2-5; tentatively, D is TRBD1 (5 bases). The CDR3 loop spans 15 amino acids. The ends were cut back, 0 bases at V and 7 bases at J, with 15 bases in the middle. Germline values: CDR1 LGHDT, CDR2 YNNKEL (reference sequence).

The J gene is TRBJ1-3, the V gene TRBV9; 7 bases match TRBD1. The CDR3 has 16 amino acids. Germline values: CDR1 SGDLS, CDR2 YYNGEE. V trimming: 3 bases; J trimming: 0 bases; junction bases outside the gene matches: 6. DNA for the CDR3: TGTGCCAGCAGCGCGACAGGGTCTGTCTCTGGAAACACCATATATTTT. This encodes CASSATGSVSGNTIYF.

In DNA form, the CDR3 reads TGCAGCGGGGGTAGACAGAACACTGAAGCTTTCTTT. Its protein is CSGGRQNTEAFF. The genes are TRBV29-1 and TRBJ1-1, with D hard to call. The CDR3 is 12 residues long. Per the germline V gene, CDR1 is SQVTM and CDR2 is ANQGSEA. Trimming left V 7 bases short and J 1 base short, with 10 bases between.

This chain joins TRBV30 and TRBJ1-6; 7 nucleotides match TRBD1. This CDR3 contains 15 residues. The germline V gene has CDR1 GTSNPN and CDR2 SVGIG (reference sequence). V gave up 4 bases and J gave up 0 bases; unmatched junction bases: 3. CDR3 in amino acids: CAWTGTDSYNSPLHF. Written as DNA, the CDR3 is TGTGCCTGGACCGGGACAGACTCCTATAATTCACCCCTCCACTTT.

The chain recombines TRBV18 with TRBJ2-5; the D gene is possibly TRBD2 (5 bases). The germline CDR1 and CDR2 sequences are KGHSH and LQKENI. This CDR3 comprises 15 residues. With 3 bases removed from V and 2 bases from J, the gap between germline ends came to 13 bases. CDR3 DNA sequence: TGTGCCAGCTCACCGCGAGCCGGGGATCAAGAGACCCAGTACTTC. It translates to CASSPRAGDQETQYF.

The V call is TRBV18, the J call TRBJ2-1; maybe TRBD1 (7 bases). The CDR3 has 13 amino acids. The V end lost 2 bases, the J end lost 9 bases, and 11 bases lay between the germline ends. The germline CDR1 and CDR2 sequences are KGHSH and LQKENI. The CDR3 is CASSPNRGGEQFF. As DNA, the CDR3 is TGTGCCAGCTCACCAAACAGGGGAGGTGAGCAGTTCTTC.

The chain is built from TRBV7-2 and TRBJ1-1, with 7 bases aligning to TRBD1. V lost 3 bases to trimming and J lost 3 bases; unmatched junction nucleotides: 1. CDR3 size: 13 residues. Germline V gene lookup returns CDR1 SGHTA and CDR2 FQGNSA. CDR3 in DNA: TGTGCCAGCAGCTTTGGACAGGACACTGAAGCTTTCTTT. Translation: CASSFGQDTEAFF.

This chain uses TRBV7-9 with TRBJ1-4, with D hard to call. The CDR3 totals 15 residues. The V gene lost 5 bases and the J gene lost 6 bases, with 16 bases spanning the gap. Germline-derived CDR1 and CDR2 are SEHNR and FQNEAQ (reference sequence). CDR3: CASSNPWGSDEKLFF. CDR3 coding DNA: TGTGCCAGCAGCAACCCATGGGGTTCCGATGAAAAACTGTTTTTT.

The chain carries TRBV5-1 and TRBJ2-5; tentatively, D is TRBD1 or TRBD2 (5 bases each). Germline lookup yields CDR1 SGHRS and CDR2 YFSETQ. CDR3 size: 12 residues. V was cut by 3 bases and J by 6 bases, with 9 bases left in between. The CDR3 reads CASSSPGQTQYF. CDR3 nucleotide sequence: TGCGCCAGCAGCTCGCCGGGACAGACCCAGTACTTC.

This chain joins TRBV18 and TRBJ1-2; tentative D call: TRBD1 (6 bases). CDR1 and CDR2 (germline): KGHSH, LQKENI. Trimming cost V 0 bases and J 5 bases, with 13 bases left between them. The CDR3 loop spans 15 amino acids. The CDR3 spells CASSPPGQGRYGYTF. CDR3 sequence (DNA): TGTGCCAGCTCACCACCGGGGCAGGGGCGTTATGGCTACACCTTC.

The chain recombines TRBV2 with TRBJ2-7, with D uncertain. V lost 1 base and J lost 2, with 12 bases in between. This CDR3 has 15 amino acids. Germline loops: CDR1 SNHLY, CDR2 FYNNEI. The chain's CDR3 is CASSEDLYKTYEQYF. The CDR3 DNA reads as TGTGCCAGCAGTGAAGACCTCTACAAGACCTACGAGCAGTACTTC.

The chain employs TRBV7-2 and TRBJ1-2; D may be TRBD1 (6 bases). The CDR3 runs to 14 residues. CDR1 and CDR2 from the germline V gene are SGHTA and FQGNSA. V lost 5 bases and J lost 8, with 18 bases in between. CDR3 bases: TGTGCCAGCAGCCCACAGGGTGCGTTACGAGGCTACACCTTC. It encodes CASSPQGALRGYTF.

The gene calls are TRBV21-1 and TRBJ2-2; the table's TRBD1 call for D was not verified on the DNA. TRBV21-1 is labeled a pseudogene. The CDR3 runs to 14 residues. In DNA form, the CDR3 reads TGTGCCAGCAGCACGACAGGGTTATCCGGGGAGCTGTTTTTT. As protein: CASSTTGLSGELFF.

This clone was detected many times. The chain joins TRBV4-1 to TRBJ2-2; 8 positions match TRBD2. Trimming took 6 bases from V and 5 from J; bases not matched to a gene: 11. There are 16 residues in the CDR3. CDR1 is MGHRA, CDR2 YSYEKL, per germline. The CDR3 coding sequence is TGCGCCAGCAGGACATCCTCCGGGGGGGTAACCGGGGAGCTGTTTTTT. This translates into CASRTSSGGVTGELFF.

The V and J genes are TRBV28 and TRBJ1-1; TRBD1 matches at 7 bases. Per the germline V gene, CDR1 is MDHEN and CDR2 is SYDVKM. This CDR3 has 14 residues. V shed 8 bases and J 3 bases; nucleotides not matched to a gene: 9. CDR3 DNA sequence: TGTGCCAGCTTTTCCTCCCAGGGGGACACTGAAGCTTTCTTT. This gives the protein CASFSSQGDTEAFF.

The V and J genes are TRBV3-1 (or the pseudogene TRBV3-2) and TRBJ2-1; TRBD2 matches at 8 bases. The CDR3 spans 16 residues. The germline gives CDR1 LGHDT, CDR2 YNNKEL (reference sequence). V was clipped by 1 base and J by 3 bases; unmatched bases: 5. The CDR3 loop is CASSQGTGTSYNEQFF. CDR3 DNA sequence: TGTGCCAGCAGCCAAGGAACCGGGACTAGCTACAATGAGCAGTTCTTC.

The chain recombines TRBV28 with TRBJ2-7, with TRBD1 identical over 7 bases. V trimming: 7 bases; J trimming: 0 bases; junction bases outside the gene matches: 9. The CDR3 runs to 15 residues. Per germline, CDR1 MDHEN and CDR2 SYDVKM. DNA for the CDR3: TGTGCCAGCACCCCATCCGGGACAGTCTCCTACGAGCAGTACTTC. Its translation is CASTPSGTVSYEQYF.

The CDR3 region has the DNA TGTGCCAGCAGCTTGAGCGGGGGTAAAGATACGCAGTATTTT. It is translated as CASSLSGGKDTQYF. The chain combines TRBV5-5 with TRBJ2-3; 8 positions agree with TRBD2. Germline assignment: CDR1 SGHKS and CDR2 YYEKEE (reference sequence). V was pared by 1 base and J by 5 bases, with 3 bases of the junction left unmatched. The CDR3 loop spans 14 amino acids.

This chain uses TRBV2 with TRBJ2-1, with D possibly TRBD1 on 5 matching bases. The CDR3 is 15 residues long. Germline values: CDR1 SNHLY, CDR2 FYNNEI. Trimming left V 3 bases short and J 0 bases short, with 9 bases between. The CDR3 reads CASSEGLSSYNEQFF. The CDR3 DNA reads TGTGCCAGCAGTGAGGGGCTGAGCTCCTACAATGAGCAGTTCTTC.

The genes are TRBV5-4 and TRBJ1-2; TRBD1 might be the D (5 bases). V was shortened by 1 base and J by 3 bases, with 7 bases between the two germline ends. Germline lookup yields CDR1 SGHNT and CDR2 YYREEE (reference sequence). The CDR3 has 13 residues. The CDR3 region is CASSLSRDYGYTF. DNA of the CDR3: TGTGCCAGCAGCTTGAGCAGGGACTATGGCTACACCTTC.

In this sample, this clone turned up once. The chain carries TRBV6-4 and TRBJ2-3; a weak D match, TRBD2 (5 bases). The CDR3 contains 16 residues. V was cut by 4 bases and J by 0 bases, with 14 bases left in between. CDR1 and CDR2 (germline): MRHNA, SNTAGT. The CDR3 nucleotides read TGTGCCAGCAGTGCCAGTAAGCGGACTAGCACAGATACGCAGTATTTT. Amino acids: CASSASKRTSTDTQYF.

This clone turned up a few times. Here the CDR3 DNA reads TGTGCCAGCAGTTATAACGCGAACACTGAAGCTTTCTTT. This encodes CASSYNANTEAFF. The chain uses TRBV6-2 or TRBV6-3 and TRBJ1-1; the D is unclear. The germline gives CDR1 MNHEY, CDR2 SVGEGT. Trimming pared 3 bases from V and 1 base from J, leaving 6 bases between. The CDR3 runs 13 residues.